The 6 T cell receptor beta chains below were found in one sample sequenced in a study of Ad26.COV2.S vaccination and SARS-CoV-2 variants. The repertoire was sequenced with immunoSEQ multiplex PCR; TCRdb's copy has only in-frame clones and lacks some. The sample yields about 480,000 clones, around 88% seen once. Sample treatment: some 19 received Ad26.COV2.S at low or high dose, single or two shots; 5 received placebo; per-sample allocation not given. Specimen acquisition occurred on day 63 following the initial vaccine or placebo injection. The source material was peripheral blood, sampled in a trial of Ad26.COV2.S vaccine versus placebo. The receptors shown here come from a person aged 18-60 years who received the Ad26.COV2.S COVID-19 vaccine or a placebo.

This clone was found once. CDR3 sequence: CASSLERAAYNEQFF. For the CDR3, the DNA is TGTGCCAGCAGCTTAGAAAGGGCAGCCTACAATGAGCAGTTCTTC. This sequence joins TRBV7-2 and TRBJ2-1; D is unclear. This CDR3 has 15 amino acids. In germline, CDR1 is SGHTA, CDR2 FQGNSA. Trimming shortened V by 1 base and J by 2 bases, and 9 bases separated the two germline ends.

The chain employs TRBV19 and TRBJ1-1; 7 nucleotides align to TRBD1. J gave up 8 bases and V 5 bases, and 8 bases lay outside the gene matches. The CDR3 loop spans 13 amino acids. Germline V gives CDR1 LNHDA, CDR2 SQIVND (reference sequence). The CDR3 here is CASSPRTGPEAFF. The CDR3 nucleotides are TGTGCCAGTAGTCCGCGGACAGGACCCGAAGCTTTCTTT. Looking up the rest from reference TRBV19 and TRBJ1-1 gives the full variable domain: DGGITQSPKYLFRKEGQNVTLSCEQNLNHDAMYWYRQDPGQGLRLIYYSQIVNDFQKGDIAEGYSVSREKKESFPLTVTSAQKNPTAFYLCASSPRTGPEAFFGQGTRLTVV.

This clone is a singleton in its sample. The chain has TRBV5-1 and TRBJ2-1; D is unclear. V was pared by 0 bases and J by 7 bases, with 14 bases between. From germline, CDR1 is SGHRS and CDR2 YFSETQ. This CDR3 is 15 amino acids long. This CDR3 reads CASSLAARSGNEQFF. The DNA of the CDR3 is TGCGCCAGCAGCTTGGCCGCGAGATCCGGGAATGAGCAGTTCTTC.

The V call is TRBV30, the J call TRBJ1-4, with D uncertain. The V gene lost 4 bases and the J gene lost 7 bases, with 10 bases spanning the gap. CDR1 and CDR2 (germline): GTSNPN, SVGIG (reference sequence). CDR3 length: 12 residues. The CDR3: CAWTRLSEKLFF. The CDR3 nucleotides are TGTGCCTGGACCAGACTCAGTGAAAAACTGTTTTTT.

V is TRBV29-1 and J is TRBJ2-1; 10 positions agree with TRBD2. V shed 4 bases, J shed 8 bases, and the junction held 5 bases outside the gene matches. The germline CDR1 and CDR2 sequences are SQVTM and ANQGSEA. CDR3 length: 13 amino acids. The CDR3 reads CSVAWLAGDEQFF. CDR3 DNA: TGCAGCGTTGCTTGGCTAGCGGGAGATGAGCAGTTCTTC.

This clone turned up a few times. The CDR3 DNA reads TGTGCCAGCAGCCTGAGCGTGGGTCAGCCCCAGCATTTT. Its translation: CASSLSVGQPQHF. This chain connects TRBV7-3 to TRBJ1-5, with D unresolved. The CDR3 covers 13 residues. Germline V lookup: CDR1 SGHTA, CDR2 FQGTGA. Trimming left V 5 bases short and J 6 bases short, with 11 bases between.